This T cell receptor (beta chain) appears in the sequencing data of a study of spatial heterogeneity in lung cancer. Overall study: Within tumor regions, the number of TCR transcripts tracked closely with a T cell module score obtained from matched bulk RNA-seq. Study-level points and caveats: Tracking of tumor mutation counts was seen in expanded intratumoral alpha and beta TCR counts.

Via MiXCR, TCRdb re-called the 5' RACE reads, giving one row per CDR3 protein. The table records about 10,000 distinct CDR3 sequences, 12% of them present only once. The time point: sample taken at primary tumor resection. The donor population consisted of under 75 patients with untreated, early-stage non-small cell lung cancer. This clonotype has at least ten counts. The target antigen is unknown. V lost 4 bases and J 4 bases, leaving 11 bases between the germline ends. CDR3 length: 15 amino acids. From germline, CDR1 is KGHSH and CDR2 LQKENI. The source was lung tumor tissue, collected at surgery. The chain combines TRBV18 with TRBJ2-6, with D tentatively TRBD2 (5 bases). The receptor's source is a female donor with early-stage non-small cell lung cancer. The CDR3 spells CASSLEGSGANVLTF. CDR3 coding DNA: TGTGCCAGCTCACTAGAGGGCTCCGGGGCCAACGTCCTGACTTTC.